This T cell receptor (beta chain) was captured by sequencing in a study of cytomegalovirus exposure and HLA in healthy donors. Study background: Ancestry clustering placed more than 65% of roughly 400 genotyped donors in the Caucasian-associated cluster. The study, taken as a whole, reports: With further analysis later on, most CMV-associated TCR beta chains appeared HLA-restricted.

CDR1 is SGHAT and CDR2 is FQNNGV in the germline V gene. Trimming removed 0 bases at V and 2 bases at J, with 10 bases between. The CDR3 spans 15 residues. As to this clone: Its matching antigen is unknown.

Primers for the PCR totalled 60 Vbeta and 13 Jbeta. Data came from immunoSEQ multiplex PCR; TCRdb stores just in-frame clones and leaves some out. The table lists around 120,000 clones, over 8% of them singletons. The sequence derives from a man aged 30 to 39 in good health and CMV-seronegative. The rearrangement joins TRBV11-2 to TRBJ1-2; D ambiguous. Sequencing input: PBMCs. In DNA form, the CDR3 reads TGTGCCAGCAGCTTAGATCCCGCGGGGAACTATGGCTACACCTTC. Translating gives CASSLDPAGNYGYTF.